A selection of T cell receptor beta chains follows, all from one sample in a study of cytomegalovirus exposure and HLA in healthy donors. Sequencing used immunoSEQ multiplex PCR; TCRdb keeps in-frame clones, though not all of them. The sample lists about 220,000 clones; 65% to 75% were seen once. Sequenced input: PBMCs. The receptors derive from a woman younger than 45 in good health and CMV-seronegative. The CDR3 runs from the conserved cysteine through the conserved F or W. A D gene is named only where the DNA matches it firmly. The size field is filled for only some rows; it gives once, few, many or a size class.

j_call clone_size v_call d_call cdr3_nt cdr3_aa
TRBJ2-1 - TRBV5-1 TRBD2 TGCGCCAGCAGCTCCGGGACTAGCGCGACCAATGAGCAGTTCTTC CASSSGTSATNEQFF
TRBJ2-7 few TRBV6-4 - TGTGCCAGCAACGCGGGGTCCTACGAGCAGTACTTC CASNAGSYEQYF
TRBJ2-5 - TRBV30 - TGTGCCTGGAGTGTAGGACTACGAATAACCCAAGAGACCCAGTACTTC CAWSVGLRITQETQYF
TRBJ2-7 few TRBV13 TRBD2 TGTGCCAGCAGCTTACTAGCGGGGTTCCACGAGCAGTACTTC CASSLLAGFHEQYF
TRBJ2-5 once TRBV11-3 TRBD1 TGTGCCAGCAGCTTAGATGGGACAGGTATTGAGACCCAGTACTTC CASSLDGTGIETQYF
TRBJ2-7 - TRBV4-2 TRBD1 TGTGCCAGCAGCCAAGAGGCAGGGGGTTTTTACGAGCAGTACTTC CASSQEAGGFYEQYF
TRBJ2-7 - TRBV27 - TGTGCCATCAGTTTATCACCTCGAAGGGCGGGGTTCTCCTACGAGCAGTACTTC CAISLSPRRAGFSYEQYF
TRBJ1-3 - TRBV9 TRBD1 TGTGCCAGCAGCGTAGCCCGGACAGGGGGAAACACCATATATTTT CASSVARTGGNTIYF
TRBJ2-1 - TRBV27 - TGTGCCAGCACCCCCTTGCCCCTAACGGTCTCCTACAATGAGCAGTTCTTC CASTPLPLTVSYNEQFF
TRBJ1-1 - TRBV7-9 - TGTGCCAGCACGCAGGGCCCTGAAGCTTTCTTT CASTQGPEAFF
TRBJ2-1 - TRBV7-9 - TGTGCCAGCAGCACCGGGACTCCGGAGATCTTC CASSTGTPEIF
TRBJ2-1 - TRBV10-3 TRBD2 TGTGCCATCAGTGAGTCAGCGGGGGGGTCCTACAATGAGCAGTTCTTC CAISESAGGSYNEQFF
TRBJ1-2 few TRBV9 - TGTGCCAGCAGCGTAGCGACAGGACTTAGCTATGGCTACACCTTC CASSVATGLSYGYTF
TRBJ1-1 few TRBV29-1 TRBD1 TGCAGCGTGGGACAGGGGAACACTGAAGCTTTCTTT CSVGQGNTEAFF
TRBJ1-5 - TRBV6-1 - TGTGCCAGCAGTGTTCGGGGAAGCAATCAGCCCCAGCATTTT CASSVRGSNQPQHF
TRBJ1-1 - TRBV5-6 TRBD1 TGTGCCAGCAGCTTTAATGCAGGGGGGAACACTGAAGCTTTCTTT CASSFNAGGNTEAFF